This T cell receptor beta chain was sequenced during a study of OX40 agonist ivuxolimab in advanced cancers. About the study: Enrolled patients in dose escalation had cancers that were hepatocellular carcinoma, melanoma, renal cell or head and neck cancer. Enrollees could have had prior anti-PD-1, anti-PD-L1 or anti-CTLA-4 therapy, which more than 30% had received. Three patients showed partial responses: one hepatocellular carcinoma and two cutaneous melanoma cases.

Produced via immunoSEQ multiplex PCR; TCRdb's table is partial and in-frame only. The repertoire holds tens of thousands of clones, with approximately 87% as singletons. J was trimmed by 3 bases and V by 5 bases; bases with no gene match: 4. The V gene's germline CDR1 is SGHTA and CDR2 FQGTGA. The CDR3 is made up of 14 amino acids. Study results and limitations: At 0.1 to 3.0 mg/kg and by week 6, clonal expansion occurred in CD4+ and CD8+ blood T cells.

In regard to this clone: Its antigen is not known.

This material consisted of CD4+ or CD8+ T cells sorted from blood, taken in a trial of the OX40 agonist ivuxolimab. The clonotype originates from an adult with an advanced solid tumor such as melanoma, head and neck, liver or kidney cancer. The genes are TRBV7-3 and TRBJ2-5; 9 positions match TRBD2. The CDR3 here is CASSLSGGKETQYF. The CDR3 bases are TGTGCCAGCAGCCTTAGCGGGGGAAAAGAGACCCAGTACTTC.